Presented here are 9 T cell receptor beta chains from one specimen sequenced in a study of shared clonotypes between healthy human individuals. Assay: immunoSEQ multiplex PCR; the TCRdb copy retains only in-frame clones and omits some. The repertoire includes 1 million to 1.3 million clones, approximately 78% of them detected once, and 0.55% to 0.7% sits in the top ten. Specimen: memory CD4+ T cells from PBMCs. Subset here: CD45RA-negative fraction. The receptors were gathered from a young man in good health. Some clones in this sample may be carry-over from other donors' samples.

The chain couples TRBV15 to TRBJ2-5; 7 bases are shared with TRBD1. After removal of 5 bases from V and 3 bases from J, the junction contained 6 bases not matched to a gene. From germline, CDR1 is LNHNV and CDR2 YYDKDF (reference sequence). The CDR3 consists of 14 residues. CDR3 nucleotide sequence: TGTGCCACCAGCTTAGGGACAGCAAAAGAGACCCAGTACTTC. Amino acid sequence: CATSLGTAKETQYF.

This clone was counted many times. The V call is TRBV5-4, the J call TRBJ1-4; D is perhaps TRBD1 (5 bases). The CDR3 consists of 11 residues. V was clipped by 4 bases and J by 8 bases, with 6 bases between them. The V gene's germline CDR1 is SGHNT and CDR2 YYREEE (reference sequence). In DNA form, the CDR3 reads TGTGCCAGCAGCCGGGACGAAAAACTGTTTTTT. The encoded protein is CASSRDEKLFF.

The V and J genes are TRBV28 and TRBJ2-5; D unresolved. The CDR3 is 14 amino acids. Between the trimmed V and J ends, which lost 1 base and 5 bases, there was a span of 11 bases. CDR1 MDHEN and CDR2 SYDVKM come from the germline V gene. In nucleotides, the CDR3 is TGTGCCAGCAGTTTATTCCGGGCAGAGGAGACCCAGTACTTC. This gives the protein CASSLFRAEETQYF.

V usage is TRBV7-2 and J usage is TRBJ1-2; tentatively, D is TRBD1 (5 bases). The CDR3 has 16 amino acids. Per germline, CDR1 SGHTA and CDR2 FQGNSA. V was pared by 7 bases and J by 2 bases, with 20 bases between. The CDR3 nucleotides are TGTGCCAGCACCCCTCGGGGCAGGGACGGAAACTATGGCTACACCTTC. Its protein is CASTPRGRDGNYGYTF.

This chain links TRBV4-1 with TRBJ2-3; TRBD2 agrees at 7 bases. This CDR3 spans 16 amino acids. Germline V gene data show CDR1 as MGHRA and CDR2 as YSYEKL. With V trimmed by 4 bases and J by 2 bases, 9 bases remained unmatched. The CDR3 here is CASSPGASGYTDTQYF. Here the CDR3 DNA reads TGCGCCAGCAGCCCCGGAGCTAGCGGATACACAGATACGCAGTATTTT.

The chain's CDR3 is CASSLGANYGYTF. CDR3 nucleotides: TGTGCCAGCAGTTTAGGCGCTAACTATGGCTACACCTTC. The chain carries TRBV27 and TRBJ1-2, with D unresolved. V lost 2 bases, J lost 0 bases, and 4 bases lay in between. The CDR3 has 13 residues. CDR1 and CDR2 (germline): MNHEY, SMNVEV (reference sequence).

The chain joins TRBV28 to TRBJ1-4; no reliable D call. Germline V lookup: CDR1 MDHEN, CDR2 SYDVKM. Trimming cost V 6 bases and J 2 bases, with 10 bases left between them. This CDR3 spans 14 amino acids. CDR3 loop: CASSPAGTNEKLFF. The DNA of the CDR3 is TGTGCCAGCAGCCCCGCCGGGACTAATGAAAAACTGTTTTTT.

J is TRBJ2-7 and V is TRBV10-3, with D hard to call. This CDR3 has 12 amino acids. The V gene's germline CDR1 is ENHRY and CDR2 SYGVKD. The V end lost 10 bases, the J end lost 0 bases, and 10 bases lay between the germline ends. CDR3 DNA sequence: TGTGCCACGGCAGTGAACTCCTACGAGCAGTACTTC. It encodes CATAVNSYEQYF.

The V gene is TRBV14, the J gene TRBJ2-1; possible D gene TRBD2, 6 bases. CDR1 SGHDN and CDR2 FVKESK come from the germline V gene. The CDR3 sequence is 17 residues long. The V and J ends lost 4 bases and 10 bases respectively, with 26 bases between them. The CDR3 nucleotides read TGTGCCAGCAGCCCGAGATCGACGACTAGTTGGAGAGAGGAGCAGTTCTTC. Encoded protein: CASSPRSTTSWREEQFF.